These 8 T cell receptor beta chains were all obtained from the same sample, sequenced in a study of post-analysis software for immune sequencing data. Study-wide findings and caveats: TRBV5-6, TRBV5-1 and TRBV20-1 belonged to a set of five TRBV segments that were more frequent in patients than controls.

These TCRs are of unknown antigen specificity. Incorporated into the TCR beta cDNA libraries were unique molecular identifiers, which served to reduce PCR and sequencing biases. TCRdb redid the calling of the PCR reads with MiXCR, one entry per CDR3 protein. The repertoire consists of approximately 770,000 distinct CDR3 sequences, with about half occurring once and the leading ten covering just under 5%. Sequencing was performed on blood. The receptors originated from a girl aged 10-17 years with multiple sclerosis.

The genes are TRBV12-3 or TRBV12-4 and TRBJ2-1; 8 bases fit TRBD1. This CDR3 is built from 16 residues. The V gene end was trimmed by 5 bases and the J gene end by 0 bases; junction bases not matched to a gene: 6. The CDR3 DNA reads as TGTGCCAGCAGTCAACAGGGGGGCATCTCCTACAATGAGCAGTTCTTC. This sequence encodes CASSQQGGISYNEQFF.

The V gene is TRBV15, the J gene TRBJ2-3; 13 bases map to TRBD2. The length of the CDR3 is 17 residues. Unmatched junction bases numbered 5, after V lost 2 bases and J lost 3 bases. Per the germline V gene, CDR1 is LNHNV and CDR2 is YYDKDF (reference sequence). This CDR3 is CATSRPLAGGPTDTQYF. For the CDR3, the DNA is TGTGCCACCAGCAGACCACTAGCGGGAGGGCCGACAGATACGCAGTATTTT.

The rearrangement links TRBV14 to TRBJ2-5, with 8 nucleotides matching TRBD2. The germline gives CDR1 SGHDN, CDR2 FVKESK. The CDR3 consists of 15 residues. V was clipped by 4 bases and J by 3 bases; unmatched bases: 7. The chain's CDR3 is CASSLTGTREETQYF. In DNA form, the CDR3 reads TGTGCCAGCAGCCTAACCGGGACTAGGGAAGAGACCCAGTACTTC.

The table lists this clonotype with a count of one. This chain joins TRBV20-1 and TRBJ2-5, with D tentatively TRBD2 (6 bases). The tail of the sequence fits TRBJ2-7 better, so the J call may be wrong. CDR3 length: 15 residues. The V gene's germline CDR1 is DFQATT and CDR2 SNEGSKA (reference sequence). The CDR3 reads CSARDEVAAHGEQYF. The CDR3 DNA is TGCAGTGCCAGGGACGAGGTAGCGGCGCATGGCGAGCAGTACTTC.

The chain carries TRBV20-1 and TRBJ2-5; D possibly corresponds to TRBD1 (5 bases). V was clipped by 5 bases and J by 5 bases, with 12 bases between them. CDR1 and CDR2 (germline): DFQATT, SNEGSKA (reference sequence). This CDR3 has 12 amino acids. The CDR3 DNA sequence: TGCAGTGCTTCTGTACAGGCGGAGACCCAGTACTTC. This sequence encodes CSASVQAETQYF.

V is TRBV29-1 and J is TRBJ2-3; 12 nucleotides align to TRBD2. J gave up 3 bases and V 1 base, and 2 bases lay outside the gene matches. There are 15 residues in the CDR3. Germline values: CDR1 SQVTM, CDR2 ANQGSEA. The CDR3 sequence is CSVEGLAGVTDTQYF. CDR3 in DNA: TGCAGCGTTGAAGGACTAGCGGGAGTAACAGATACGCAGTATTTT.

The V call is TRBV2, the J call TRBJ2-5; D not certain. The J call is doubtful: the DNA matches TRBJ2-7 better. The germline gives CDR1 SNHLY, CDR2 FYNNEI. The CDR3 is 12 residues long. The CDR3 nucleotides are TGTGCCAGCAGCGCCAATAGGAACGAGCAGTACTTC. Translating it yields CASSANRNEQYF.

V gene TRBV7-3 combines with J gene TRBJ2-5, with D perhaps being TRBD1 or TRBD2 (7 bases each). With 5 bases removed from V and 0 bases from J, the gap between germline ends came to 22 bases. The germline V gene has CDR1 SGHTA and CDR2 FQGTGA. The CDR3 is 18 amino acids. CDR3 DNA sequence: TGTGCCAGCAGCCCGAAAGGGGGCGTTCTAGCGGACCAAGAGACCCAGTACTTC. This codes for CASSPKGGVLADQETQYF.